This T cell receptor beta chain was captured by sequencing in a study of low-dose radiotherapy and immunotherapy resistance in tumors. Study-level information: Fractions of 0.5 Gy went to Cohort 1 every 2 weeks, totaling 6.5 Gy. Each patient was administered nivolumab intravenously at 240 mg, which was a flat dose, every two weeks, along with intravenous ipilimumab at 1 mg/kg every six weeks.

Primers targeting TRAV and TRBV primed first-strand cDNA, covering alpha and beta chains. The authors ran around 18 PCR cycles to amplify TCRs with a constant-region primer and V-primer adapter. MiXCR, run by TCRdb on the reads, gives a single entry per CDR3 protein. The table lists roughly 15,000 distinct CDR3 sequences, 70% to 80% of them singletons. This clonotype was counted only a few times. V gave up 5 bases and J gave up 4 bases; unmatched junction bases: 8. The CDR3 totals 15 residues. This chain uses TRBV12-3 or TRBV12-4 with TRBJ1-3; TRBD1 aligns across 7 bases. This sequence was found in a human donor with advanced metastatic prostate, ovarian, gallbladder or colorectal cancer (not recorded which). This table probably holds off-target reads from a library built for another chain. CDR3 protein: CASSDRVLSGNTIYF. CDR3 coding DNA: TGTGCCAGCAGTGACAGGGTTTTATCCGGAAACACCATATATTTT.